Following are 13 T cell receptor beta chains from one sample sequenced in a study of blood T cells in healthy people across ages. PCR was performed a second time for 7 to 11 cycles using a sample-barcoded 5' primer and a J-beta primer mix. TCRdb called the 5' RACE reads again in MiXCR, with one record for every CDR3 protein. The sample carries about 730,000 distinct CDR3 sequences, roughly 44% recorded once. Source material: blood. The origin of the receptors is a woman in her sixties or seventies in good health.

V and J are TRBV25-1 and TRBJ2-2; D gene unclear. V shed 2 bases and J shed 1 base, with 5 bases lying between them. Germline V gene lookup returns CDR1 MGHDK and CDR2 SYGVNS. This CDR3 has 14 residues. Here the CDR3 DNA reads TGTGCCAGCAGTGAAAGGCAGAACACCGGGGAGCTGTTTTTT. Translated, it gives CASSERQNTGELFF.

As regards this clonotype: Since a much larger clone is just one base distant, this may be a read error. CDR3 nucleotides: TGCGCCAGCAGCCCGCAAAGGAATGAGCAGTACTTC. This encodes CASSPQRNEQYF. This chain uses TRBV5-1 with TRBJ2-1; D is ambiguous. The DNA end is more similar to TRBJ2-7, so the J call may be wrong. In germline, CDR1 is SGHRS, CDR2 YFSETQ. CDR3 length: 12 residues.

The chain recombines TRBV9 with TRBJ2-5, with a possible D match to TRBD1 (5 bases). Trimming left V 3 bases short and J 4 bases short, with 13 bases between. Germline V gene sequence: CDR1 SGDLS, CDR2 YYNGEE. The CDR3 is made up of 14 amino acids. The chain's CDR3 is CASSAQGSGETQYF. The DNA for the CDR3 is TGTGCCAGCAGCGCTCAGGGCTCGGGAGAGACCCAGTACTTC.

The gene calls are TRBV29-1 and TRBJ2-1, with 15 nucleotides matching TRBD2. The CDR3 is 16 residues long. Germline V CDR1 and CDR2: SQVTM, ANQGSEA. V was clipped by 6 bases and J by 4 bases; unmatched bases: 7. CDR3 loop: CSVTRTSGRGYNEQFF. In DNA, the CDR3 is TGCAGCGTGACTAGGACTAGCGGGAGGGGTTACAATGAGCAGTTCTTC.

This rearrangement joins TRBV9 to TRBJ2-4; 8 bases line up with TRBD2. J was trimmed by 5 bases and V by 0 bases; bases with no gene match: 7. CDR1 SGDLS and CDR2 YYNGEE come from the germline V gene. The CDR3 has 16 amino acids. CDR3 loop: CASSVAGGESQNIQYF. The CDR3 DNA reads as TGTGCCAGCAGCGTAGCCGGGGGGGAGTCCCAAAACATTCAGTACTTC. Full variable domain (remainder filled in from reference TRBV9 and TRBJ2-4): DSGVTQTPKHLITATGQRVTLRCSPRSGDLSVYWYQQSLDQGLQFLIQYYNGEERAKGNILERFSAQQFPDLHSELNLSSLELGDSALYFCASSVAGGESQNIQYFGAGTRLSVL.

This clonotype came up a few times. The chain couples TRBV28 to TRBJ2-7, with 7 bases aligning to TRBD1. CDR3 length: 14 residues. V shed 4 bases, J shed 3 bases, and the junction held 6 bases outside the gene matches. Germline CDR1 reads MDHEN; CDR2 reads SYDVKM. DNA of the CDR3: TGTGCCAGCAGTTACCCGGGACAGAGCTACGAGCAGTACTTC. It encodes CASSYPGQSYEQYF. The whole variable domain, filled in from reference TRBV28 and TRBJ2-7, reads DVKVTQSSRYLVKRTGEKVFLECVQDMDHENMFWYRQDPGLGLRLIYFSYDVKMKEKGDIPEGYSVSREKKERFSLILESASTNQTSMYLCASSYPGQSYEQYFGPGTRLTVT.

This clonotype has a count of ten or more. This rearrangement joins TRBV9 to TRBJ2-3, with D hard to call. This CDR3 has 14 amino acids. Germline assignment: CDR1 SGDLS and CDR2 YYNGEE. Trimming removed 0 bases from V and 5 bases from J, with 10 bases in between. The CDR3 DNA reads TGTGCCAGCAGCGTAGCTACTTGGGGAGATACGCAGTATTTT. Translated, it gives CASSVATWGDTQYF.

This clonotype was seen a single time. The CDR3 nucleotides are TGTGCCAGCAGCTTAGCGGGGACTAGCGGGGCCCAAGAGACCCAGTACTTC. This codes for CASSLAGTSGAQETQYF. The J gene is TRBJ2-5, the V gene TRBV7-9, with 13 bases that match TRBD2. The ends lost 0 bases at V and 1 base at J; junction bases unmatched: 2. CDR1 and CDR2 (germline): SEHNR, FQNEAQ (reference sequence). The CDR3 runs 17 residues.

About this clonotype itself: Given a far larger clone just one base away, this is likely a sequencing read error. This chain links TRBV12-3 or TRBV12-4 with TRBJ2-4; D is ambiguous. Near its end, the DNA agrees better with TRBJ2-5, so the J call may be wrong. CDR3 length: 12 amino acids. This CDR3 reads CASGLTGETQYF. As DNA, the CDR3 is TGTGCCAGCGGTTTAACCGGGGAGACCCAGTACTTC.

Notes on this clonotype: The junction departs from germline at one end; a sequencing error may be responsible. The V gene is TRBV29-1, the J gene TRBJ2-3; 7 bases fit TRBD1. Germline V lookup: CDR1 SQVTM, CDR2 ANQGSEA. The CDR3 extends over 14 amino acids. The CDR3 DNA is TGCAGCGCTAGTACAAAGGCAGGGACAGATGCGCAGTATTTT. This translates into CSASTKAGTDAQYF.

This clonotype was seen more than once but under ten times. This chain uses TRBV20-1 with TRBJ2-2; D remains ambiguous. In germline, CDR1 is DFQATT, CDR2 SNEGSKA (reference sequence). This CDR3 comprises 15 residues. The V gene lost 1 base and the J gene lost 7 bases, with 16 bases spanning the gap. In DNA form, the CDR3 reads TGCAGTGCTAGAGTGGCCCAGCGTAGAAGCGGGGAGCTGTTTTTT. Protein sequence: CSARVAQRRSGELFF.

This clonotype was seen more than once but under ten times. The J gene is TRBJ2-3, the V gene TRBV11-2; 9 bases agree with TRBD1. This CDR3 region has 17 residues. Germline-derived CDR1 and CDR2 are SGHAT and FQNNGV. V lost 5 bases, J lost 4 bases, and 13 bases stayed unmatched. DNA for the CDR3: TGTGCCAGCAGCCCCCAGGCCTTGGGACAGGGATCAGATACGCAGTATTTT. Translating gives CASSPQALGQGSDTQYF.

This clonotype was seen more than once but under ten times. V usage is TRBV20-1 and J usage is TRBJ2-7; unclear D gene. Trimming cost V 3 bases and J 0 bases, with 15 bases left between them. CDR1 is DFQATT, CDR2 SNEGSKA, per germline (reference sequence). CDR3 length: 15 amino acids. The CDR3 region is CSARVTTKSSYEQYF. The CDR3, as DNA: TGCAGTGCTAGGGTGACAACCAAAAGCTCCTACGAGCAGTACTTC.